This entry concerns a single T cell receptor (beta chain). The antigen this receptor binds is unknown. No much larger clone exists at a distance of one base, and base qualities are not known. V is cut by 5 bases and J by 9 bases, and the space between the germline ends is 11 bases. Via the germline V gene (reference sequence), CDR1 is SEHNR and CDR2 FQNEAQ. From cysteine to phenylalanine, the CDR3 is 12 amino acids long. Only the CDR3 part of the read is kept: 36 bases, read in frame from the first base. The method behind the library was the immunoSEQ multiplex PCR assay. For the multiplex PCR, a mixture combining 60 forward primers for TCR Vbeta segments and 13 reverse primers for TCR Jbeta segments was used. Amplification of the CDR3 region of rearranged TCR beta genes was performed with a multiplex PCR assay on genomic DNA. The Illumina HiSeq System was used to sequence the amplified TCR beta libraries as 87-base-pair reads. The paper's data handling went like this. Across the roughly 700 repertoires, a later analysis counted about 81 million unique TCR beta chains, 9 million to 14 million of which were shared by at least two donors. Raw reads were error-corrected and collapsed into unique sequences with a nearest-neighbor algorithm that merged closely related sequences to remove PCR and sequencing errors. V, D and J gene segments were assigned by aligning CDR3 sequences to IMGT reference sequences. Each retained sequence needed at least a six-nucleotide match to both a V gene segment and a J gene segment. A rearrangement was called productive if the CDR3 had no stop codons and remained in frame with V and J, and every other rearrangement was called non-productive. Following IMGT convention, CDR3 was defined as the stretch from the second conserved V-encoded cysteine to the conserved J-encoded phenylalanine. In an earlier analysis of approximately 590 of the donors, sequences lacking an unambiguous match to a single V gene segment were excluded. An earlier analysis of 450 to 650 of the donors called V segments functional above 56.7% productive rearrangements and segregating when the between-donor standard deviation exceeded 5%. A statistical classification framework was developed to diagnose cytomegalovirus status using the catalog of TCR beta chain sequences. In a later analysis, V and J genes were assigned by comparing TCR nucleotide sequences against IMGT/GENE-DB human TR gene sequences. In a later analysis, CDR3 sequences and most-parsimonious VDJ recombination scenarios were assigned using the TCRdist pipeline. In a later analysis, every TCR beta chain was defined by the combination of its CDR3 amino acid sequence and its V-gene family, and reads without a unique V-gene family were dropped. As a way to deal with suspected cross-contamination and a sequencing artifact, a later analysis dropped under 600 nucleotide sequences that were highly shared and had low generation probability. In a later analysis, a clonal expansion index was calculated for each public chain from normalized within-repertoire ranks of inferred template counts. A later analysis computed generation probabilities with a VDJ recombination model fitted to out-of-frame rearrangements, and checked the results against IGoR. A later analysis scored TCR-TCR, TCR-HLA and TCR-CMV co-occurrence with hypergeometric tests, applying a repertoire-size bias correction to TCR pairs. In a later analysis, false discovery rates were estimated by permuting HLA or CMV assignments 20 times. In a later analysis, co-occurring TCRs were grouped with DBSCAN, and TCRdist sequence similarity was added when clustering was performed within HLA-allele-positive subsets. For co-occurrence clustering, repertoires with fewer than 30,000 or more than 120,000 public chains were excluded, along with a handful of repertoires with anomalous nucleotide sharing. This is the immuneACCESS table as TCRdb keeps it, with only in-frame sequences that have V and J called. A part of the clones is gone; compared with another copy, unresolved V genes explain less than half, and the rest is unexplained. The V and J calls and clone size are taken from that table; D and trimming were inferred from the DNA. The sample records 250,000 to 350,000 clones, about nine tenths of which are singletons. Almost 4% of the sample is held by the ten biggest clonotypes.

This entry comes from a study of cytomegalovirus exposure and HLA in healthy donors (TCRdb year 2017). About the investigation overall: In an earlier analysis of 450 to 750 of the donors, roughly 300 Gb of sequence data and 117 million unique TCR beta sequences from 150 million to 200 million T cells were reported. Approximately 300 gigabases of sequencing data and approximately 85 million unique TCR sequences were included in an early release covering several hundred HLA-typed donors. Of the 300 to 450 genotyped donors, 81% fell in the genetic ancestry cluster associated with self-reported Caucasian donors. The study aimed to test whether cataloging public T cell receptors could reveal signatures of past pathogen exposure. The study used immunosequencing to profile the T cell repertoires of 670 or so subjects and linked those repertoires to cytomegalovirus serostatus. A separate validation cohort of approximately 120 different subjects was used in addition to the 666-subject first cohort. To predict cytomegalovirus infection status, the study combined high-throughput TCR immunosequencing, statistical association of individual TCRs with disease status, and machine learning. In a later analysis, previously published TCR beta repertoires from about 670 donors were re-analyzed and high-resolution HLA genotyping was added so that TCR occurrence patterns could be studied. Rather than using new phenotypic data, the later analysis identified candidate immune exposures from TCR beta sequences and from how often those sequences occurred across donors. An earlier analysis of around 580 of the donors used high-throughput TCR beta sequencing to judge whether each TCR beta V gene segment behaved as functional or pseudogenic. Donor age, sex, ethnicity and CMV serostatus were collected together with the repertoire data. A later genetic analysis used genome-wide SNP genotypes for about three fifths of the 666 donors, treating that subset as a discovery cohort. Every discovery cohort repertoire had been produced on one sequencing platform. HLA typing included class I and class II loci at four-digit resolution. Typing coverage varied by locus: roughly 620-640 donors for A, B, C, DRB1 and DQB1; roughly 500 for DQA1; some 610 for DPA1; fewer than 480 for DPB1. Four or five DR-DQ haplotypes were handled as single units for association and clustering, since linkage in the cohort was strong. Across around 400 genotyped donors of the cohort, an average of roughly 230,000 unique TCR beta nucleotide sequences per donor were sequenced, and roughly 20% of those sequences were non-productive.

In total, more than 500 healthy bone marrow donors made up the cohort. At the time of sampling, all cohort members were nominally healthy, though unrecorded immune exposures were likely present. The donor tested CMV seropositive and was one of the 289 seropositive cohort members. A peripheral blood sample was collected from each donor, and TCR beta sequencing was performed on peripheral blood mononuclear cells. The Qiagen DNeasy Blood Extraction Kit was used to extract genomic DNA from the blood cell samples. Beyond this particular receptor, the publication reports: In a later analysis, HLA-associated TCR beta chains showed more clonal expansion and lower generation probabilities than non-associated chains that were equally common. The authors suggested that the approach could potentially be extended to other disease states and immunological phenotypes. Assigning TCR associations to individual alleles was difficult when HLA alleles, especially DR and DQ, strongly co-occurred. The study listed 170 or so TCR beta chains as associated with cytomegalovirus. The presence/absence analyses assumed that sequencing depth was roughly uniform across donors, and that assumption may not be true. In a later analysis, several top co-occurrence clusters were reported to appear linked to parvovirus B19, influenza, CMV and Epstein-Barr virus. The 87-base-pair reads could not distinguish some IMGT-functional V segments, including TRBV6-2 and TRBV6-3, so those segments were excluded. Cytomegalovirus status was reported to be diagnosed by the classifier with high specificity and sensitivity in both the original and validation cohorts. The earlier analysis of 450 to 700 of the donors excluded some 15 rarely observed V segments, including chromosome 9 orphons, because counts were too low. The cohort was sequenced for TCR beta chains only, and without alpha or paired-chain data the features that could be detected were limited. Because HLA typing was missing for some donors at each locus, association tests included only the typed subset. A few of the identified cytomegalovirus-associated TCR beta chains were confirmed in vitro to be specific for cytomegalovirus antigens. Most CMV-associated TCR beta chains appeared to be HLA-restricted in a later analysis, and the HLA associations seemed to be driven largely by CMV exposure. In a later analysis, the rate of TCR association differed among HLA loci, with DRB1 alleles having the most associated TCRs and HLA-C alleles having the fewest. At a false discovery rate of 0.05, a later analysis linked some 17,000 TCR beta sequences to specific HLA alleles. In an earlier analysis of 500 to 650 of the donors, most TCR beta V segments appeared in productive rearrangements about 90% or about 30% of the time, broadly matching IMGT annotations. Linkage disequilibrium might explain the correlated functional status among segregating V segments, but an unknown experimental factor could not be ruled out. CMV serostatus was the only immune exposure information available for the cohort. A further reported finding was that TCR beta sequences accurately predicted the HLA-A and HLA-B alleles for most subjects in the first cohort. A later genetic analysis associated a missense DCLRE1C variant with V-gene and J-gene trimming of TCR beta chains, and an independent cohort replicated the association. A later genetic analysis reported fewer N-insertions in productive TCRs among donors in an Asian-associated ancestry cluster than the approximately 700-donor mean. Most TCR sequences were seen in very few donors, while some public TCRs were found in many individuals. A group of highly shared sequence variants was considered likely to be a technical artifact of the sequencing pipeline.

Sequencing was done on a sample of PBMCs. The chain couples TRBV7-9 to TRBJ1-3; too little of a D gene remains to name it. The sequence was collected from a man aged 35-49 years in good health and CMV-seropositive. The nucleotide sequence reads TGTGCCAGCAGCCTGATGCCGGGCACCATATATTTT. The translation is CASSLMPGTIYF.